This T cell receptor (beta chain) was documented in a study of T cells in narcolepsy. Study results and caveats: Comparing one patient's CSF and blood CD4+ clonotypes highlighted HCRT- and TRIB2-specific autoreactive clonotypes. Reportedly, autoreactive clonotypes were serially detected in patients' blood but not controls'. Autoreactive clone sequences were missing from some blood memory CD4+ repertoires.

Germline CDR1 reads LNHDA; CDR2 reads SQIVND (reference sequence). V was shortened by 3 bases and J by 3 bases, with 11 bases between the two germline ends. The CDR3 length is 14 residues. A remark on this clone: Its target is not known.

Assay used: immunoSEQ multiplex PCR; TCRdb lists only in-frame clones, some missing. The profile shows under 40,000 clones, roughly 80% of them singletons. The sample taken for sequencing was CD45RA- memory CD4+ T cells from PBMCs. This sequence originates from a human donor with narcolepsy. This chain joins TRBV19 and TRBJ2-5; D gene ambiguous. The CDR3 reads CASSMSSREETQYF. Here the CDR3 DNA reads TGTGCCAGTAGTATGTCGAGCCGGGAAGAGACCCAGTACTTC.